A selection of T cell receptor beta chains follows, all from one sample in a study of T-cell reconstitution after alpha-beta-depleted transplantation in children. TCRdb reprocessed the PCR reads with MiXCR, giving one entry per CDR3 protein. The sample holds about 600,000 distinct CDR3 sequences, under 25% seen once. The source was PBMCs, mostly from graft donor cells, collected 360 days after TCRalphabeta/CD19-depleted stem cell transplant. Receptors originate from a boy under three years old who had a stem cell transplant for acute myeloid leukemia, so the T cells may come from the graft donor. CDR3s include the opening cysteine and the closing phenylalanine or tryptophan. The D gene is left open where the match is weak. Size tells how often a clone was seen (once, few, many) or the class of an expanded clone, and some rows leave it out.

CDR3,DNA,D,J,size,V,length
CASSPKRPTDTQYF,TGTGCCAGCAGCCCCAAAAGGCCCACAGATACGCAGTATTTT,-,TRBJ2-3,-,TRBV2,14
CASSLLTRGSVEQYF,TGTGCCAGCAGCTTATTGACGCGGGGTTCGGTCGAGCAGTACTTC,-,TRBJ2-7,-,TRBV7-9,15
CSARRSGARSYEQYF,TGCAGTGCTAGAAGGTCGGGGGCCCGCTCCTACGAGCAGTACTTC,-,TRBJ2-7,-,TRBV20-1,15
CASSLDLVAGPYNEQFF,TGTGCCAGCAGCTTGGACCTTGTAGCGGGCCCCTACAATGAGCAGTTCTTC,TRBD2,TRBJ2-1,many,TRBV5-5,17
CSVVAGANTIYF,TGCAGCGTTGTGGCAGGGGCAAACACCATATATTTT,-,TRBJ1-3,-,TRBV29-1,12
CASSDLGQGDTDTQYF,TGTGCCAGCAGCGACCTAGGACAGGGAGACACAGATACGCAGTATTTT,TRBD1,TRBJ2-3,many,TRBV11-2,16
CASSWGDDSFF,TGTGCCAGCAGTTGGGGGGATGATTCGTTCTTC,-,TRBJ2-1,few,TRBV12-3/TRBV12-4,11
CSAPRGVLSTDTQYF,TGCAGTGCACCCCGAGGTGTACTAAGCACAGATACGCAGTATTTT,-,TRBJ2-3,-,TRBV20-1,15
CSARDTRRDYEQYF,TGCAGTGCTAGAGATACTCGCAGGGACTACGAGCAGTACTTC,-,TRBJ2-7,-,TRBV20-1,14
CSASDRVARETQYF,TGCAGTGCTAGTGACAGGGTGGCGAGAGAGACCCAGTACTTC,TRBD1,TRBJ2-5,few,TRBV20-1,14
CASRGFRDSGYEQYF,TGTGCCAGCAGGGGTTTCCGGGACAGCGGCTACGAGCAGTACTTC,TRBD1,TRBJ2-7,-,TRBV11-2,15
CASSIDRSVSNEQFF,TGTGCCAGTAGTATAGACAGGTCAGTCTCCAATGAGCAGTTCTTC,-,TRBJ2-1,few,TRBV19,15
CSARRPRDSLSYEQYF,TGCAGTGCTAGACGTCCGAGGGACAGCCTCTCCTACGAGCAGTACTTC,TRBD1,TRBJ2-7,few,TRBV20-1,16
CATFDSTQYF,TGTGCCACGTTCGACTCTACGCAGTATTTT,-,TRBJ2-3,-,TRBV10-3,10
CASSSEWDRGRGELFF,TGTGCCAGCAGTTCTGAATGGGACAGGGGGCGTGGGGAGCTGTTTTTT,TRBD1,TRBJ2-2,-,TRBV12-3/TRBV12-4,16
CASSGLAGGTGELFF,TGCGCCAGCAGTGGTCTAGCGGGGGGCACCGGGGAGCTGTTTTTT,TRBD2,TRBJ2-2,-,TRBV4-1,15
CASGKNGGNQPQHF,TGTGCCAGCGGTAAAAACGGGGGCAATCAGCCCCAGCATTTT,-,TRBJ1-5,few,TRBV12-3/TRBV12-4,14
CASSLAAADANEKLFF,TGCGCCAGCAGCTTGGCCGCGGCAGACGCTAATGAAAAACTGTTTTTT,-,TRBJ1-4,many,TRBV5-1,16
CASSPQAGLAYNEQFF,TGTGCCAGCAGCCCGCAAGCGGGGTTGGCTTACAATGAGCAGTTCTTC,TRBD2,TRBJ2-1,-,TRBV4-2,16
CASSYWLDRNEQFF,TGTGCCAGCAGTTACTGGCTAGACAGGAATGAGCAGTTCTTC,-,TRBJ2-1,-,TRBV9,14